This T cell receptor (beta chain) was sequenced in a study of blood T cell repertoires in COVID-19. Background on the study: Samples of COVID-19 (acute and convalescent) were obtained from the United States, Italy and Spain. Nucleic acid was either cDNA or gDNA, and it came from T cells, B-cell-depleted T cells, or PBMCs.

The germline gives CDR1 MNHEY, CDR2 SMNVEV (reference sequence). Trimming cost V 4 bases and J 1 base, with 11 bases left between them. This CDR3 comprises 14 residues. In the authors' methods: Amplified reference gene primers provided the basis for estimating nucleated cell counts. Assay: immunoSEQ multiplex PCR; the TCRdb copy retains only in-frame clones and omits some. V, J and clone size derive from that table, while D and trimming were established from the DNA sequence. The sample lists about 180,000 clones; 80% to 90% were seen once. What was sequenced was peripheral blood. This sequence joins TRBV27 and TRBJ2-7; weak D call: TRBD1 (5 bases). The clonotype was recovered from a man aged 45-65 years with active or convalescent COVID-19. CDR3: CASSSQGSSYEQYF. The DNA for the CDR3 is TGTGCCAGCAGTTCGCAGGGTTCGTCCTACGAGCAGTACTTC.